This record concerns one T cell receptor beta chain sequence. The antigen remains unidentified. The CDR3 is 15 amino acids. The germline CDR1 and CDR2 sequences are MNHEY and SMNVEV (reference sequence). After removal of 3 bases from V and 8 bases from J, the junction contained 10 bases not matched to a gene. The data were produced by immunoSEQ multiplex PCR, yet TCRdb's version contains in-frame clones alone and is incomplete. Altogether around 80,000 clones are present, 75% to 90% being singletons, with the ten largest covering about 2.3%. This sample stems from a study of OX40 agonist ivuxolimab in advanced cancers. Study context: Ivuxolimab, an antibody that agonizes OX40 (CD134), was administered to the patients. Overall study results and limits: The 0.1-3.0 mg/kg partial responders had among the lowest clonal expansion. At 0.1 to 3.0 mg/kg, clonal expansion of CD4+ and CD8+ blood T cells had occurred by week 6.

The clonotype was recovered from an adult with an advanced solid tumor such as melanoma, head and neck, liver or kidney cancer. V is TRBV27 and J is TRBJ1-2; TRBD1 matches at 9 bases. Material: CD4+ or CD8+ T cells sorted from blood, obtained in a trial of the OX40 agonist ivuxolimab. CDR3 DNA sequence: TGTGCCAGCAGTTTGGCAGGGGACAGGGTAAGAGGCTACACCTTC. The encoded protein is CASSLAGDRVRGYTF.